Shown below are 4 T cell receptor beta chains from a single sample sequenced in a study of cytomegalovirus exposure and HLA in healthy donors (dated by TCRdb to the late 2010s). The library was generated by the immunoSEQ multiplex PCR assay. For the multiplex PCR, a mixture combining 60 forward primers for TCR Vbeta segments and 13 reverse primers for TCR Jbeta segments was used. TCRdb stores this immuneACCESS table with in-frame sequences only. Part of the clones is absent; in the studies checked, under half of the shortfall reflects unresolved V genes, and no reason is known for the rest. This sample gives about 160,000 clones in total; approximately 82% of them show up just once. The ten biggest clones cover around 6.6% of the sample. The sample comprised PBMCs. These receptors were collected from a man in his fifties or sixties in good health and CMV-seropositive.

This clone appeared a single time. This chain connects TRBV27 to TRBJ2-1, with TRBD2 matching 9 bases. Trimming took 6 bases from V and 9 from J; bases not matched to a gene: 18. This CDR3 has 17 residues. Germline lookup yields CDR1 MNHEY and CDR2 SMNVEV (reference sequence). CDR3 protein: CASRSARGRREGSEQFF. The CDR3 coding sequence is TGTGCCAGCAGAAGTGCCCGTGGAAGGCGGGAGGGCAGTGAGCAGTTCTTC.

The chain uses TRBV9 and TRBJ2-7; D unclear. V gave up 1 base and J gave up 3 bases, with 8 bases separating them. CDR3 length equals 13 residues. Germline-derived CDR1 and CDR2 are SGDLS and YYNGEE. The CDR3 DNA follows: TGTGCCAGCAGCGTATTCCCGTACTACGAGCAGTACTTC. Amino acids: CASSVFPYYEQYF.

The chain couples TRBV29-1 to TRBJ1-1; possible D gene TRBD1, 6 bases. Germline V gene lookup returns CDR1 SQVTM and CDR2 ANQGSEA. V lost 0 bases to trimming and J lost 4 bases, with 12 bases between them. The CDR3 consists of 14 residues. The CDR3 spells CSVEDREGGTEAFF. The DNA of the CDR3 is TGCAGCGTTGAAGATCGGGAGGGGGGCACTGAAGCTTTCTTT.

The chain employs TRBV5-3 and TRBJ1-4; D may be TRBD1 (6 bases). TRBV5-3 is an ORF; its function is uncertain. The CDR3 has 16 amino acids. Trimming left V 0 bases short and J 2 bases short, with 11 bases between. CDR3 nucleotide sequence: TGTGCCAGAAGCTTGGACAGGGTAGGTACTAATGAAAAACTGTTTTTT. Amino acids: CARSLDRVGTNEKLFF.